The 28 T cell receptor beta chains in this list originate from one sample, sequenced in a study of T cell responses to AZD1222 COVID-19 vaccine. Here immunoSEQ multiplex PCR was the method, and the copy in TCRdb shows in-frame clones only, minus some. The sample yields roughly 120,000 clones, roughly 87% seen once. The material was peripheral blood, obtained on day 0 of AZD1222 vaccination. Every receptor here comes from an adult in good health.

This clone was seen a handful of times. This sequence joins TRBV10-3 and TRBJ1-4; TRBD1 matches at 11 bases. The CDR3 totals 14 residues. CDR1 and CDR2 (germline): ENHRY, SYGVKD. V was pared by 4 bases and J by 6 bases, with 1 base of the junction left unmatched. The CDR3 sequence: CAISGGQGDEKLFF. The CDR3 region has the DNA TGTGCCATCAGTGGGGGACAGGGGGATGAAAAACTGTTTTTT.

CDR3 DNA sequence: TGTGCCAGCAGCCCGGTAGGCGATAACTATGGCTACACCTTC. Protein: CASSPVGDNYGYTF. This chain links TRBV7-9 with TRBJ1-2; D is ambiguous. Germline CDR1 and CDR2: SEHNR and FQNEAQ (reference sequence). The CDR3 loop spans 14 amino acids. The V gene lost 5 bases and the J gene lost 1 base, with 11 bases spanning the gap.

V gene TRBV19 combines with J gene TRBJ1-1; no reliable D call. Germline CDR1 is LNHDA and CDR2 is SQIVND (reference sequence). The CDR3 covers 14 residues. V was cut by 5 bases and J by 4 bases, with 14 bases left in between. The CDR3 nucleotides read TGTGCCAGTAGTCCCGAGAGAGGGATCACTGAAGCTTTCTTT. This translates into CASSPERGITEAFF.

This chain uses TRBV6-5 with TRBJ1-2; 7 bases map to TRBD1. The germline gives CDR1 MNHEY, CDR2 SVGAGI. The ends lost 6 bases at V and 6 bases at J; junction bases unmatched: 10. The CDR3 consists of 14 residues. CDR3 sequence: CASRAQTGNHGYTF. The CDR3 DNA is TGTGCCAGCAGGGCCCAGACAGGGAACCATGGCTACACCTTC.

The genes are TRBV11-3 and TRBJ1-1, with TRBD1 matching 9 bases. The CDR3 runs to 13 residues. V dropped 6 bases and J dropped 12; count of bases not matched to a gene: 11. Per the germline V gene, CDR1 is SGHNT and CDR2 is YENEEA. The CDR3 reads CASSSTWTGATFF. CDR3 sequence (DNA): TGTGCCAGCAGTTCTACGTGGACAGGGGCAACTTTCTTT.

The rearrangement uses TRBV6-5 and TRBJ2-1; D perhaps matches TRBD2 (6 bases). Per the germline V gene, CDR1 is MNHEY and CDR2 is SVGAGI. Between the trimmed V and J ends, which lost 8 bases and 3 bases, there was a span of 17 bases. The CDR3 consists of 15 residues. CDR3 region: CASRLAGPLYNEQFF. CDR3 bases: TGTGCCAGCCGGTTGGCGGGGCCGCTCTACAATGAGCAGTTCTTC.

The J gene is TRBJ1-4, the V gene TRBV19; D might be TRBD1 (5 bases). The germline V and J ends were trimmed by 7 bases and 3 bases, with 6 bases remaining between them. Germline V gene lookup returns CDR1 LNHDA and CDR2 SQIVND (reference sequence). The CDR3 covers 12 residues. CDR3 sequence reads: CASKGPNEKLFF. The CDR3 DNA reads TGTGCCAGTAAGGGGCCTAATGAAAAACTGTTTTTT.

The chain employs TRBV4-2 and TRBJ2-7, with no clear D. Germline assignment: CDR1 LGHNA and CDR2 YNFKEQ. The CDR3 is made up of 15 amino acids. V was pared by 1 base and J by 4 bases, with 14 bases between. CDR3 residues: CASSQAQVPTYEQYF. CDR3 in DNA: TGTGCCAGCAGCCAAGCGCAGGTTCCCACGTACGAGCAGTACTTC.

This chain's CDR3 is CASSQEATTQYF. As DNA, the CDR3 is TGTGCCAGCAGCCAAGAGGCGACGACGCAGTACTTC. V and J are TRBV3-1 (or the pseudogene TRBV3-2) and TRBJ2-7, with unresolved D. Germline V gene lookup returns CDR1 LGHDT and CDR2 YNNKEL (reference sequence). CDR3 length: 12 residues. The ends were cut back, 0 bases at V and 9 bases at J, with 9 bases in the middle.

This clone showed up just a few times. The chain joins TRBV11-3 to TRBJ1-2, with D perhaps TRBD1 (5 bases). V lost 0 bases and J 6 bases, leaving 11 bases between the germline ends. Germline V gene sequence: CDR1 SGHNT, CDR2 YENEEA. The CDR3 is 14 amino acids. CDR3 nucleotides: TGTGCCAGCAGCTTAGAATTGGGGGGGAATGGCTACACCTTC. The encoded protein is CASSLELGGNGYTF.

The gene calls are TRBV10-3 and TRBJ1-5; 10 nucleotides line up with TRBD1. This CDR3 is built from 16 residues. The germline CDR1 and CDR2 sequences are ENHRY and SYGVKD. The junction had 11 bases not matched to a gene; V was cut back by 6 bases and J by 6 bases. CDR3 in DNA: TGTGCCATCAGCAAAACCGGGACAGGGGCTTCTCAGCCCCAGCATTTT. Translated: CAISKTGTGASQPQHF.

The table lists this clone with a few counts. The V call is TRBV5-6, the J call TRBJ1-5; TRBD1 is a possible D gene (5 bases). Trimming left V 1 base short and J 7 bases short, with 18 bases between. The germline gives CDR1 SGHDT, CDR2 YYEEEE. The CDR3 contains 16 residues. CDR3 region: CASSLTQGAGSQPQHF. The CDR3, as DNA: TGTGCCAGCAGCTTGACGCAGGGAGCGGGGTCGCAGCCCCAGCATTTT.

This chain uses TRBV7-4 with TRBJ1-2, with 7 bases lining up with TRBD1. Germline lookup yields CDR1 SGHVT and CDR2 SQSDAQ. V trimming: 1 base; J trimming: 6 bases; junction bases outside the gene matches: 11. This CDR3 spans 16 amino acids. DNA of the CDR3: TGTGCCAGCAGCTTAGAGAGACAGGGACCATCGGATGGCTACACCTTC. Translated, it gives CASSLERQGPSDGYTF.

This clone was recorded only once. V gene TRBV29-1 combines with J gene TRBJ2-7; D remains ambiguous. Trimming pared 7 bases from V and 0 bases from J, leaving 10 bases between. Germline CDR1 SQVTM, CDR2 ANQGSEA. The CDR3 is 12 amino acids. The CDR3 DNA reads TGCAGCGCCGCAAGCTCCTCCTACGAGCAGTACTTC. Encoded protein: CSAASSSYEQYF.

The chain combines TRBV28 with TRBJ2-7; perhaps TRBD1 as D (6 bases). The CDR3 covers 13 residues. In germline, CDR1 is MDHEN, CDR2 SYDVKM. Trimming took 6 bases from V and 2 from J, leaving 11 bases between them. CDR3 sequence (DNA): TGTGCCAGCAGAGGACAGTCTACCTACGAGCAGTACTTC. It specifies CASRGQSTYEQYF.

The chain is built from TRBV27 and TRBJ2-1; the D is unclear. The CDR3 runs to 17 residues. Germline CDR1 is MNHEY and CDR2 is SMNVEV (reference sequence). V was pared by 3 bases and J by 7 bases, with 22 bases between. DNA of the CDR3: TGTGCCAGCAGTTTTCTTAGTCAAAGGACCTCTGGGAATGAGCAGTTCTTC. Translating it yields CASSFLSQRTSGNEQFF.

The chain recombines TRBV3-1 (or the pseudogene TRBV3-2) with TRBJ2-2, with D possibly being TRBD2 (5 bases). This CDR3 region has 14 residues. Germline assignment: CDR1 LGHDT and CDR2 YNNKEL (reference sequence). V lost 10 bases and J lost 2, with 14 bases in between. The DNA for the CDR3 is TGTGCCACCCGTCGGGAACTAAACACCGGGGAGCTGTTTTTT. Protein product: CATRRELNTGELFF.

The chain has TRBV19 and TRBJ1-4; D uncertain. V lost 6 bases, J lost 0 bases, and 8 bases lay in between. Germline CDR1 and CDR2: LNHDA and SQIVND (reference sequence). This CDR3 spans 14 amino acids. CDR3 sequence reads: CASRNRATNEKLFF. CDR3 nucleotide sequence: TGTGCCAGTAGGAACCGTGCAACTAATGAAAAACTGTTTTTT.

This chain joins TRBV19 and TRBJ1-2; 11 bases agree with TRBD1. V trimming: 3 bases; J trimming: 6 bases; junction bases outside the gene matches: 6. Germline CDR1 reads LNHDA; CDR2 reads SQIVND (reference sequence). This CDR3 region has 15 residues. CDR3 sequence: CASSITGQGADGYTF. The CDR3 DNA reads TGTGCCAGTAGTATCACAGGACAGGGGGCAGATGGCTACACCTTC. The whole variable domain, filled in from reference TRBV19 and TRBJ1-2, reads DGGITQSPKYLFRKEGQNVTLSCEQNLNHDAMYWYRQDPGQGLRLIYYSQIVNDFQKGDIAEGYSVSREKKESFPLTVTSAQKNPTAFYLCASSITGQGADGYTFGSGTRLTVV.

The chain employs TRBV18 and TRBJ2-5; D is ambiguous. In germline, CDR1 is KGHSH, CDR2 LQKENI. Trimming shortened V by 2 bases and J by 3 bases, and 10 bases separated the two germline ends. CDR3 length: 14 amino acids. CDR3 DNA sequence: TGTGCCAGCTCACCATATGACTTAAAAGAGACCCAGTACTTC. Translating it yields CASSPYDLKETQYF.

The chain uses TRBV6-5 and TRBJ1-1; 8 bases align to TRBD1. Germline CDR1 reads MNHEY; CDR2 reads SVGAGI. This CDR3 spans 13 amino acids. V was clipped by 7 bases and J by 11 bases; unmatched bases: 12. The CDR3 loop is CASTLSRGQEAFF. The CDR3 nucleotides read TGTGCCAGCACTTTATCCAGGGGGCAGGAGGCTTTCTTT.

With respect to this clone: One junction end disagrees with the germline gene, perhaps due to a read error. The sample contains more than one DNA sequence encoding this CDR3. The V gene is TRBV2, the J gene TRBJ2-7, with D maybe TRBD2 (6 bases). Germline assignment: CDR1 SNHLY and CDR2 FYNNEI. This CDR3 spans 15 amino acids. CDR3 in DNA: TGTGCCAGCAGCGAAGGGCCAGGGAGCGGGTACGAGCAGTACTTC. Residues: CASSEGPGSGYEQYF.

Written as DNA, the CDR3 is TGTGCCAGCACCCTAAGGCATAACAATGAGCAGTTCTTC. Residues: CASTLRHNNEQFF. This chain uses TRBV7-8 with TRBJ2-1; D gene uncertain. This CDR3 contains 13 residues. Germline V gene data show CDR1 as SGHVS and CDR2 as FQNEAQ. Trimming removed 7 bases at V and 5 bases at J, with 12 bases between.

The V and J genes are TRBV18 and TRBJ1-5; TRBD1 matches 7 bases. The CDR3 has 14 amino acids. Trimming cost V 3 bases and J 9 bases; bases outside gene matches: 8. CDR1 KGHSH and CDR2 LQKENI come from the germline V gene. The CDR3 is CASSPGTALAPQHF. The CDR3 nucleotides are TGTGCCAGCTCACCCGGGACAGCCCTTGCGCCCCAGCATTTT.

The chain uses TRBV15 and TRBJ1-6; D remains ambiguous. The germline CDR1 and CDR2 sequences are LNHNV and YYDKDF (reference sequence). The CDR3 loop spans 14 amino acids. V lost 3 bases, J lost 7 bases, and 10 bases lay in between. The CDR3: CATSRQVSNSPLHF. For the CDR3, the DNA is TGTGCCACCAGCAGGCAGGTCTCCAATTCACCCCTCCACTTT.

This clone was seen more than once but under ten times. This chain links TRBV7-9 with TRBJ2-5; D possibly corresponds to TRBD2 (5 bases). This CDR3 comprises 16 residues. Germline loops: CDR1 SEHNR, CDR2 FQNEAQ (reference sequence). V was pared by 3 bases and J by 5 bases, with 19 bases between. CDR3 sequence (DNA): TGTGCCAGCAGCTTCGAAGGGCTAGCAGTCTCGGAGACCCAGTACTTC. Protein sequence: CASSFEGLAVSETQYF.

The gene calls are TRBV4-2 and TRBJ1-2; D is possibly TRBD1 (6 bases). V was cut by 6 bases and J by 7 bases, with 18 bases left in between. Looked up from germline, CDR1 is LGHNA and CDR2 is YNFKEQ. The CDR3 loop spans 14 amino acids. The CDR3 coding sequence is TGTGCCAGCAGACCCTCTCTACAGGGTATTGGCTACACCTTC. Amino acid sequence: CASRPSLQGIGYTF.

The chain recombines TRBV7-9 with TRBJ2-5; 10 bases fit TRBD2. The CDR3 is 13 residues long. With 3 bases clipped from V and 10 bases from J, the junction kept 5 bases outside the gene matches. The germline gives CDR1 SEHNR, CDR2 FQNEAQ (reference sequence). The CDR3 DNA is TGTGCCAGCAGCTTTGAGCCTAGCGGGGGCCAGTACTTC. Residues: CASSFEPSGGQYF.